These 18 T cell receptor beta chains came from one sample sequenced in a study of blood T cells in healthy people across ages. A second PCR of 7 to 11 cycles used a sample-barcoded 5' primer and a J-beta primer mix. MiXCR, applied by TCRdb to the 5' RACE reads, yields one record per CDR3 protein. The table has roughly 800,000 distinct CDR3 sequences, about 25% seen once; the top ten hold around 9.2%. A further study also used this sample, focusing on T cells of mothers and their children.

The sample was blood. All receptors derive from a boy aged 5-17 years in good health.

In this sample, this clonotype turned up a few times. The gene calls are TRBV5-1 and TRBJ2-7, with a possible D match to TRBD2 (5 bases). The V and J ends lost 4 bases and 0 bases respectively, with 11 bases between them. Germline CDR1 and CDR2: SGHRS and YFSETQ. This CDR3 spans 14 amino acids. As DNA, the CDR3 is TGCGCCAGCAGCCCAATTCGGGGCTCCTACGAGCAGTACTTC. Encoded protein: CASSPIRGSYEQYF.

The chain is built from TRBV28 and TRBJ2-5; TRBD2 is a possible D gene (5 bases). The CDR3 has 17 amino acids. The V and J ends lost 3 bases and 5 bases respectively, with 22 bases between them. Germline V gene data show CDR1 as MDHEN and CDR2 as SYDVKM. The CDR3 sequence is CASSFLIPGIRGETQYF. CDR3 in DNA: TGTGCCAGCAGTTTCTTAATTCCCGGGATCCGTGGGGAGACCCAGTACTTC. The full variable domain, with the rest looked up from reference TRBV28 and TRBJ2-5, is DVKVTQSSRYLVKRTGEKVFLECVQDMDHENMFWYRQDPGLGLRLIYFSYDVKMKEKGDIPEGYSVSREKKERFSLILESASTNQTSMYLCASSFLIPGIRGETQYFGPGTRLLVL.

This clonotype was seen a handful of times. The CDR3 coding sequence is TGCGCCAGCAGCCAAGGTCAAGGGAAAACTAGCACAGATACGCAGTATTTT. Amino acid sequence: CASSQGQGKTSTDTQYF. J is TRBJ2-3 and V is TRBV4-1, with D uncertain. CDR3 length: 17 residues. The V gene's germline CDR1 is MGHRA and CDR2 YSYEKL. Trimming cost V 1 base and J 0 bases, with 14 bases left between them.

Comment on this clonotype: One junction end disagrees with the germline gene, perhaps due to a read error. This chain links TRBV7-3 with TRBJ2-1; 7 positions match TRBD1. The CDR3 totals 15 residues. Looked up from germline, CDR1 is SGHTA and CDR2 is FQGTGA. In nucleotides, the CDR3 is TGTGTCAGCAGCTCGTCCCGGGACAGACGAAATGAGCAGTTCTTC. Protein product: CVSSSSRDRRNEQFF. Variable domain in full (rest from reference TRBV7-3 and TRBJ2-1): GAGVSQTPSNKVTEKGKYVELRCDPISGHTALYWYRQSLGQGPEFLIYFQGTGAADDSGLPNDRFFAVRPEGSVSTLKIQRTERGDSAVYLCVSSSSRDRRNEQFFGPGTRLTVL.

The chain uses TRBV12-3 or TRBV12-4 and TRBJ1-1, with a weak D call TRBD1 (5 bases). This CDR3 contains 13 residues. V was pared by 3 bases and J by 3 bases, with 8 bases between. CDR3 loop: CASSFIRDTEAFF. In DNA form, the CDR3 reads TGTGCCAGCAGTTTTATCAGGGACACTGAAGCTTTCTTT.

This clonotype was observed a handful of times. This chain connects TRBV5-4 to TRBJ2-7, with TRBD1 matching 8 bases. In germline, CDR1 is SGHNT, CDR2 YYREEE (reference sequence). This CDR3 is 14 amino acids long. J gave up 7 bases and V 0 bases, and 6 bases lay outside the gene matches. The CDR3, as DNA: TGTGCCAGCAGCTTGGGCCAGGGGGCGTTTGAGCAGTACTTC. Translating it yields CASSLGQGAFEQYF. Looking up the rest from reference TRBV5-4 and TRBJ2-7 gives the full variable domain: ETGVTQSPTHLIKTRGQQVTLRCSSQSGHNTVSWYQQALGQGPQFIFQYYREEENGRGNFPPRFSGLQFPNYSSELNVNALELDDSALYLCASSLGQGAFEQYFGPGTRLTVT.

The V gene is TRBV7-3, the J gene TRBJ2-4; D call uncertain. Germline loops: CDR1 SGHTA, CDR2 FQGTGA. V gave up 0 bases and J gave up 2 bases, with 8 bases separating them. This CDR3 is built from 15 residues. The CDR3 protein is CASSLTRRSKNIQYF. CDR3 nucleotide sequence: TGTGCCAGCAGCTTAACAAGAAGGTCCAAAAACATTCAGTACTTC.

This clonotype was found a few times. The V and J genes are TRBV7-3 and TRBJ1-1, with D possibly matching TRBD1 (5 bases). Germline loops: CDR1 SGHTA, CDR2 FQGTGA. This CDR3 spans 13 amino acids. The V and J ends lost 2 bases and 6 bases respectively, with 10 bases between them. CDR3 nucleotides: TGTGCCAGCAGCTTATCCCAGGGCCCTGAAGCTTTCTTT. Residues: CASSLSQGPEAFF.

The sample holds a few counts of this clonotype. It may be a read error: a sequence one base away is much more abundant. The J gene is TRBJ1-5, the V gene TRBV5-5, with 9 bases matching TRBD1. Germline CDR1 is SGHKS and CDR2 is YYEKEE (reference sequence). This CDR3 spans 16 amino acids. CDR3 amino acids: CTSSPTGGAGNQPQHF. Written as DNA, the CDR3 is TGTACCAGCAGTCCTACAGGGGGCGCGGGTAATCAGCCCCAGCATTTT.

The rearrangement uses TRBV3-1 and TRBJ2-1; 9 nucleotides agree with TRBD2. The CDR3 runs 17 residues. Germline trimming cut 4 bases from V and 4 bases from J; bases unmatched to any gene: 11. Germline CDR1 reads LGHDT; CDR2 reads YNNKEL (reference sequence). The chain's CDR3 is CASSPPYLAGAYNEQFF. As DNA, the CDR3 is TGTGCCAGCAGCCCACCATACTTAGCGGGGGCTTACAATGAGCAGTTCTTC.

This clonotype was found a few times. CDR3 coding DNA: TGCGCCAGCAGCCAAGACCCAACAGGGGGCAGGTTTTACAATGAGCAGTTCTTC. It specifies CASSQDPTGGRFYNEQFF. The chain recombines TRBV4-1 with TRBJ2-1, with TRBD1 identical over 9 bases. The CDR3 has 18 residues. After removal of 0 bases from V and 4 bases from J, the junction contained 10 bases not matched to a gene. The germline gives CDR1 MGHRA, CDR2 YSYEKL.

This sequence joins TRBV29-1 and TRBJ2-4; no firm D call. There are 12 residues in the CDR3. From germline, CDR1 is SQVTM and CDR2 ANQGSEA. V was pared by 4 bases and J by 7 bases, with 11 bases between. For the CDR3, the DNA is TGCAGCGTTGCGCCCACAGAGAACATTCAGTACTTC. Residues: CSVAPTENIQYF.

The CDR3 spells CASSLEISPAGGKETQYF. CDR3 coding DNA: TGTGCCAGCAGCTTAGAAATTTCCCCAGCGGGGGGAAAAGAGACCCAGTACTTC. This chain joins TRBV7-9 and TRBJ2-5; TRBD2 aligns across 9 bases. The germline V gene encodes CDR1 SEHNR and CDR2 FQNEAQ (reference sequence). V shed 1 base, J shed 3 bases, and the junction held 12 bases outside the gene matches. This CDR3 region has 18 residues.

The chain's CDR3 is CATSREEDISEKLFF. Here the CDR3 DNA reads TGTGCCACCAGCAGAGAAGAGGACATTTCGGAAAAACTGTTTTTT. The V gene is TRBV15, the J gene TRBJ1-4; perhaps TRBD1 as D (5 bases). V was clipped by 0 bases and J by 8 bases, with 13 bases between them. This CDR3 spans 15 amino acids. Germline V CDR1 and CDR2: LNHNV, YYDKDF (reference sequence).

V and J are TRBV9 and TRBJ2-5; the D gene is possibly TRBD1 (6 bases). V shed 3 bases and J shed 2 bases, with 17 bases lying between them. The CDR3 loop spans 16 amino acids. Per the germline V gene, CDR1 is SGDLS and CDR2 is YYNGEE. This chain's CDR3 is CASSAQLQGLQETQYF. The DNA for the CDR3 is TGTGCCAGCAGCGCACAGTTACAGGGATTACAAGAGACCCAGTACTTC.

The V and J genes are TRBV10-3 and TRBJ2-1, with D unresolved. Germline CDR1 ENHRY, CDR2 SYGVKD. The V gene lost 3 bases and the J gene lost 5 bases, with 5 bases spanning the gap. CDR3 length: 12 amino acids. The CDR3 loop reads CAISDRNNEQFF. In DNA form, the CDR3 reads TGTGCCATCAGTGATCGGAACAATGAGCAGTTCTTC.

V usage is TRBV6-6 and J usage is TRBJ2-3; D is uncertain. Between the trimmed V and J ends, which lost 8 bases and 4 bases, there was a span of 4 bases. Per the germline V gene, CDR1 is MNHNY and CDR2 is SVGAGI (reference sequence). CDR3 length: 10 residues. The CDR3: CASFADTQYF. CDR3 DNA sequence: TGTGCCAGCTTCGCAGATACGCAGTATTTT.

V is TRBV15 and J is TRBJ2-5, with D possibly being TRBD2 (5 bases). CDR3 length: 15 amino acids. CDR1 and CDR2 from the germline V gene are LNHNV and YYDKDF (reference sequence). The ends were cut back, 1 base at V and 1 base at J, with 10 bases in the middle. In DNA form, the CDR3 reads TGTGCCACCAGCAGAGTGAAGGACTCCCAAGAGACCCAGTACTTC. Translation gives CATSRVKDSQETQYF. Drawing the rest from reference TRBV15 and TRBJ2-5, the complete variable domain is DAMVIQNPRYQVTQFGKPVTLSCSQTLNHNVMYWYQQKSSQAPKLLFHYYDKDFNNEADTPDNFQSRRPNTSFCFLDIRSPGLGDTAMYLCATSRVKDSQETQYFGPGTRLLVL.